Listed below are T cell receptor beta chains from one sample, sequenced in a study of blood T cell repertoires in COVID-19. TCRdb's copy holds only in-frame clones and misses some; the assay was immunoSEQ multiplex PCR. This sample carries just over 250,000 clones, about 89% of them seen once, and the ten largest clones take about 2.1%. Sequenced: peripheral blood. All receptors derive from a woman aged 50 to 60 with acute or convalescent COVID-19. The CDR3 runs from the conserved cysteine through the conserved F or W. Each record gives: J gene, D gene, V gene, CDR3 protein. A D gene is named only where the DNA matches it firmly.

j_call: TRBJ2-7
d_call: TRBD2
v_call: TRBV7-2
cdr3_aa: CASSLAGLAVSYEQYF

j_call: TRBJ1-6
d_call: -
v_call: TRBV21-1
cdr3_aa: CASSRGQDNSPLHF

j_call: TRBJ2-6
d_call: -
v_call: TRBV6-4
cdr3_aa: CASGTTSGANVLTF

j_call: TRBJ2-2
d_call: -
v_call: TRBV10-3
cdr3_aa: CAISGPNGGMNTGELFF

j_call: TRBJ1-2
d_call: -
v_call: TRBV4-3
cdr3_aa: CASSQFGGEGYGYTF

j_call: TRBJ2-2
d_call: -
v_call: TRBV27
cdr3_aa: CASSSPRSGELFF

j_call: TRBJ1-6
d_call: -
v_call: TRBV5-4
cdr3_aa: CASSVGNRELGNSPLHF

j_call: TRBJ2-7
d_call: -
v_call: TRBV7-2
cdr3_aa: CASSPLGRHEQYF

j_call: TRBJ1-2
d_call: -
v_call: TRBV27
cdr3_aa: CASSLGISGFYGYTF

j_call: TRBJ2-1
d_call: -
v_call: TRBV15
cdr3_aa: CATSSPPGRGTGKTWQFF

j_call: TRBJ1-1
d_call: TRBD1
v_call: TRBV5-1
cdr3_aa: CASSAYRGNTEAFF

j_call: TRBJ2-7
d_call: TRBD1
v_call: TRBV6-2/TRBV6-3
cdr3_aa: CASSYRGTGGFAYEQYF

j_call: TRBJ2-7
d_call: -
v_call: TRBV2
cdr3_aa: CASAGMTRGTDEQYF

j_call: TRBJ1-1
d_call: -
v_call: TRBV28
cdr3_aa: CASSLIQGPIEAFF

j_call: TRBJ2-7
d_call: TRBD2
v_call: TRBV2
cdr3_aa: CASSGTSRREQYF

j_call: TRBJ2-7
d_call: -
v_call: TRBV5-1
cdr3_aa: CASSLVRSSYEQYF

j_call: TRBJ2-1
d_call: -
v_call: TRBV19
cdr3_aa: CASSIPTGPPRQIF

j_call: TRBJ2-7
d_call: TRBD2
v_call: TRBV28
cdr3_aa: CASSTPGTSGTPHYEQYF

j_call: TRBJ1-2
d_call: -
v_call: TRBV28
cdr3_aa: CASSLLDNGYTF

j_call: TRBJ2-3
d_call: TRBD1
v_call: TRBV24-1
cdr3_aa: CATSDNRFDRGLDTQYF

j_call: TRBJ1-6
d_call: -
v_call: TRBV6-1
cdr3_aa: CASSELGAFGSPLHF

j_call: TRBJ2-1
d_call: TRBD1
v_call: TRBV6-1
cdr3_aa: CASSASFGTGVNEQFF

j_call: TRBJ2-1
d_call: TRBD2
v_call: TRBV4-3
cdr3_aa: CASSPSSGRAFNEQFF

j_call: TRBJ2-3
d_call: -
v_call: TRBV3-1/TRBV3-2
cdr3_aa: CASSQVFGGPDTQYF

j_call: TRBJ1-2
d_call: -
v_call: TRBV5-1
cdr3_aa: CASSLGTEIYGYTF

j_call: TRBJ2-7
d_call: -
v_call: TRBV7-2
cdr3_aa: CASSQKGGGSYEQYF

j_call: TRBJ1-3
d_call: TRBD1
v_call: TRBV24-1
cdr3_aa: CATSETGGSGNTIYF

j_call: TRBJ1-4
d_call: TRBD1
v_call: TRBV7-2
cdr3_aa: CASSLRMTGGAEKLFF

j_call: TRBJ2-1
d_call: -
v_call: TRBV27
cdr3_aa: CASSLWGRENLKGSYNEQFF

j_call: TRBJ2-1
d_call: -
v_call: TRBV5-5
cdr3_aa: CASSLDYNEFF

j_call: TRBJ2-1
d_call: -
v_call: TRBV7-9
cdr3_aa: CASSPRPAGPDNEQFF

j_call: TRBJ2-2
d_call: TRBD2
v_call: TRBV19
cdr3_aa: CASRRGVNTGELFF

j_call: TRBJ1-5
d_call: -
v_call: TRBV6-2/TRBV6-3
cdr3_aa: CASSYAGSQPQHF

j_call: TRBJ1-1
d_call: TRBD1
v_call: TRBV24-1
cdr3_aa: CATSDFQGAEAFF

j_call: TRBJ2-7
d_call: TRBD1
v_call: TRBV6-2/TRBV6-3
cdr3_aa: CASSRTGGGSYEQYF

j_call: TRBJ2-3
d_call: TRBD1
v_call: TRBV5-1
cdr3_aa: CASSPPTGEWTDTQYF

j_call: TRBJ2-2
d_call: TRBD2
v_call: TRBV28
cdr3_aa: CASSRGGAGTGELFF

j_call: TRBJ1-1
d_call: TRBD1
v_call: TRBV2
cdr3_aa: CASSEDRGRTEAFF

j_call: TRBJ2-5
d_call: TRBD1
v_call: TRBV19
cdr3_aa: CATSDREGQETQYF

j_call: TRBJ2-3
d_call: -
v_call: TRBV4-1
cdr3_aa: CASSQGAGGPDTQYF

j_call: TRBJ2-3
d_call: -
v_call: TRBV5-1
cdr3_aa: CASSLKNSEDTQYF

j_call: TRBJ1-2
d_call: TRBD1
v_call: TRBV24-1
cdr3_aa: CATSDGADRANYGYTF

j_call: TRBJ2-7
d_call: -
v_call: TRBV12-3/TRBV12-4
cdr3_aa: CASSLVAVYEQYF

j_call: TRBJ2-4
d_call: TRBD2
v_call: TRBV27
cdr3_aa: CASSPWTSADKNIQYF

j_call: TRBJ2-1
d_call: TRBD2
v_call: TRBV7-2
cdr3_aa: CASSVGLAGSSYNEQFF

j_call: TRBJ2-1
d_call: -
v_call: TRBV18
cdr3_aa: CASSQAGSYNEQFF